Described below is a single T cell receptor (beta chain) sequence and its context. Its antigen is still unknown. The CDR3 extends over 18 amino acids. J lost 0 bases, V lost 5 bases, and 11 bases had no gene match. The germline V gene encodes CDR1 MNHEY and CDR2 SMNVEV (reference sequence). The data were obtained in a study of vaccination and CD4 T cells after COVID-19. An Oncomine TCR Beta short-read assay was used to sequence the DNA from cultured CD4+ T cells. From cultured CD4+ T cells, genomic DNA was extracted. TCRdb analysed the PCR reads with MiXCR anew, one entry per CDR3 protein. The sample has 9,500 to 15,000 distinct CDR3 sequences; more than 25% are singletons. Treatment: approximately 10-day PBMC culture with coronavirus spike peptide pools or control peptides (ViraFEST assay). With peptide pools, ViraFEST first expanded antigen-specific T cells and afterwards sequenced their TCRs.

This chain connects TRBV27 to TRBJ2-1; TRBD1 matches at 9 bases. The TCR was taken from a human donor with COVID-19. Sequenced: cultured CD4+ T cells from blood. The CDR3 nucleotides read TGTGCCAGCAGTGGCCCATCGGGACAGGGTAGCTCCTACAATGAGCAGTTCTTC. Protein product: CASSGPSGQGSSYNEQFF.